Following are 2 T cell receptor beta chains from one sample sequenced in a study of blood T cell repertoires in COVID-19. Sequencing used immunoSEQ multiplex PCR; TCRdb keeps in-frame clones, though not all of them. The table lists 160,000 or so clones, about 87% of them singletons. Input material: peripheral blood. All receptors come from an older woman who had recovered from COVID-19.

CDR3 sequence reads: CASSLDSTPYEQYF. The CDR3 DNA reads as TGCGCCAGCAGCTTGGACAGTACCCCCTACGAGCAGTACTTC. The chain couples TRBV5-1 to TRBJ2-7, with D uncertain. Germline V gene sequence: CDR1 SGHRS, CDR2 YFSETQ. The CDR3 runs 14 residues. With 0 bases removed from V and 2 bases from J, the gap between germline ends came to 9 bases.

This rearrangement joins TRBV9 to TRBJ2-1; D gene unclear. The germline gives CDR1 SGDLS, CDR2 YYNGEE. The CDR3 spans 16 residues. The V end lost 0 bases, the J end lost 5 bases, and 15 bases lay between the germline ends. CDR3 nucleotide sequence: TGTGCCAGCAGCGTAGGGTCGCAGGCTGGAAACAATGAGCAGTTCTTC. This codes for CASSVGSQAGNNEQFF.